The present T cell receptor (beta chain) was sequenced within a study of cytomegalovirus exposure and HLA in healthy donors. This PCR relied on a set of 60 Vbeta primers and 13 Jbeta primers. Using immunoSEQ multiplex PCR, the repertoire was profiled, and TCRdb retains in-frame clones only, with some absent. The sample lists about 130,000 clones; approximately 87% were seen once. V lost 1 base and J 4 bases, leaving 10 bases between the germline ends. Germline V gene data show CDR1 as SQVTM and CDR2 as ANQGSEA. The CDR3 length is 13 residues. What was sequenced was PBMCs. The TCR sequence derives from a man aged 18 to 35 in good health and CMV-seropositive. This chain links TRBV29-1 with TRBJ1-1; D gene uncertain. Here the CDR3 reads CSVEGKHGTEAFF. The CDR3 region has the DNA TGCAGCGTTGAAGGCAAGCATGGCACTGAAGCTTTCTTT.